This T cell receptor (beta chain) was observed in a study of shared T cell receptors in the human thymus. The CDR3 runs to 16 residues. Germline V gene data show CDR1 as MNHEY and CDR2 as SVGAGI. V was pared by 0 bases and J by 4 bases, with 13 bases between. The assay was immunoSEQ multiplex PCR, and TCRdb's table has in-frame clones only and misses some. The data hold about 500,000 clones, with around 82% observed a single time. This same sample was also part of a study on human thymus T cells. That work states: Thymus tissue was removed during corrective cardiac surgery.

The sequenced sample was thymocytes. This sequence joins TRBV6-5 and TRBJ1-3; D might be TRBD1 (6 bases). The receptor was derived from a boy younger than two with a congenital heart defect. The CDR3 bases are TGTGCCAGCAGTTACTCGCAGGGGCGGCCGGGAAACACCATATATTTT. Amino acid sequence: CASSYSQGRPGNTIYF.